This T cell receptor beta chain was retrieved from a study of tumor and adjacent non-tumor tissue in lung cancer. The CDR3 runs to 12 residues. CDR1 and CDR2 (germline): SQVTM, ANQGSEA. V lost 4 bases to trimming and J lost 12 bases; unmatched junction nucleotides: 10. RNA was extracted from bulk tissue without any cell sorting. A modified ARM-PCR protocol with three rounds of nested PCR amplified TCRbeta. TCRdb reprocessed the multiplex PCR reads via MiXCR and lists one record per CDR3 protein. The sample yields 60,000 to 85,000 distinct CDR3 sequences, around three quarters seen once. The V gene is TRBV29-1, the J gene TRBJ2-3, with 7 bases fitting TRBD1. This TCR came from a man aged 55 to 70 with non-small cell lung cancer. The source material was lung tumor tissue. The CDR3 DNA reads TGCAGCGTTGGACAGGGTGGAGATATACAGTATTTT. It translates to CSVGQGGDIQYF.